Listed here are 3 T cell receptor beta chains from one sample, sequenced in a study. TCRdb called the 5' RACE reads again in MiXCR, with one record for every CDR3 protein. The repertoire holds about 9,100 distinct CDR3 sequences, with 12% to 15% as singletons. Tregs were sorted as CD4+CD25+CD127-/low cells. The sequenced sample was Tregs sorted from blood. Every receptor here comes from a female donor with breast cancer.

This clonotype was seen ten or more times. The J gene is TRBJ1-1, the V gene TRBV18; D possibly corresponds to TRBD1 (6 bases). Germline CDR1 KGHSH, CDR2 LQKENI. The V and J ends lost 5 bases and 7 bases respectively, with 14 bases between them. This CDR3 contains 13 residues. As DNA, the CDR3 is TGTGCCAGCTCAGTTCGACAGGAGCTTGAAGCTTTCTTT. It codes for CASSVRQELEAFF.

About this clonotype itself: This may be a read error, as it is one base from a much larger clone. CDR3 in DNA: TGTGCCAGCGGCTTAGACGGCAGGAACTATGGCTACACCTTC. Translating it yields CASGLDGRNYGYTF. The chain couples TRBV7-2 to TRBJ1-2; the D is unclear. This CDR3 has 14 amino acids. The germline V gene has CDR1 SGHTA and CDR2 FQGNSA.

This clonotype rates as medium-sized. This chain uses TRBV18 with TRBJ1-2, with D perhaps matching TRBD1 (6 bases). The V and J ends lost 1 base and 6 bases respectively, with 9 bases between them. Germline V CDR1 and CDR2: KGHSH, LQKENI. CDR3 size: 13 residues. The CDR3 DNA reads TGTGCCAGCTCACCACGGACAGCTAATGGCTACACCTTC. Encoded protein: CASSPRTANGYTF.